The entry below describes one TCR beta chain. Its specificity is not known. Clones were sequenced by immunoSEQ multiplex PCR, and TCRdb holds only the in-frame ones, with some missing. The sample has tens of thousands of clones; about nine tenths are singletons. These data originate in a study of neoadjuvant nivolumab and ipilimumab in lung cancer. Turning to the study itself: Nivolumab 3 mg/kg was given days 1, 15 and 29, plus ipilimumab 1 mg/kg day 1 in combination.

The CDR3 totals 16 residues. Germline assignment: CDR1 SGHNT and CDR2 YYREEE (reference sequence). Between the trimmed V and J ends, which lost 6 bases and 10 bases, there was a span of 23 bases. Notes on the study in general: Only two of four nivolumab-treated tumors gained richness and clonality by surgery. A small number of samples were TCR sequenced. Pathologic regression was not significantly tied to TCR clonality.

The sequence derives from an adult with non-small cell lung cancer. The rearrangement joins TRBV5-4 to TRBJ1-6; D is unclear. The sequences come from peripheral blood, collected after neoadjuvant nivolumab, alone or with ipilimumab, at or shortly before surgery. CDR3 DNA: TGTGCCAGCACGCCCCGCTCACAGAGTTTAGGGTCACCCCTCCACTTT. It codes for CASTPRSQSLGSPLHF. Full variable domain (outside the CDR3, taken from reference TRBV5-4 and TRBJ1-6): ETGVTQSPTHLIKTRGQQVTLRCSSQSGHNTVSWYQQALGQGPQFIFQYYREEENGRGNFPPRFSGLQFPNYSSELNVNALELDDSALYLCASTPRSQSLGSPLHFGNGTRLTVT.